Below, 15 T cell receptor beta chains from the same sample are listed, as sequenced in a study of CD8+CD57+ T cells in acquired aplastic anemia. Genomic DNA acted as the template from which TCR beta VDJ combination and CDR3 sequence profiling were carried out. TCRdb re-derived calls from the reads in MiXCR, one entry per CDR3 protein. This table has 250,000 to 300,000 distinct CDR3 sequences, 56% appearing once. CD8+CD57+ cell expansion, shown by flow cytometry, had occurred in the patients selected for sequencing. Sequences were obtained from sorted CD4+, CD8+, or CD8+CD57+ T cells (not recorded which) from PBMCs. These receptors originate from a human donor with aplastic anemia.

The chain links TRBV12-3 or TRBV12-4 to TRBJ1-2; D is ambiguous. This CDR3 contains 14 residues. Trimming took 2 bases from V and 6 from J, leaving 13 bases between them. The DNA of the CDR3 is TGTGCCAGCAGTTTATTGGGATCGACGCATGGCTACACCTTC. This gives the protein CASSLLGSTHGYTF.

Worth noting for this clonotype: It is likely a read error, because the conserved phenylalanine at the end of the CDR3 is missing. The chain couples TRBV10-3 to TRBJ1-1, with D hard to call. The CDR3 runs 13 residues. Trimming removed 10 bases from V and 1 base from J, with 13 bases in between. CDR1 and CDR2 from the germline V gene are ENHRY and SYGVKD. The CDR3 DNA is TGTGCCACCAAGGAGGGCTGGAACACTGAAGCTTTCCAT. This encodes CATKEGWNTEAFH.

This clonotype was seen at least ten times. V and J are TRBV7-8 and TRBJ2-7; no clear D. The CDR3 sequence is 12 residues long. Germline V gives CDR1 SGHVS, CDR2 FQNEAQ. V shed 0 bases and J shed 7 bases, with 7 bases lying between them. The CDR3 is CASSLARLEQYF. DNA for the CDR3: TGTGCCAGCAGCTTAGCAAGGCTGGAGCAGTACTTC.

This chain links TRBV29-1 with TRBJ2-3; D might be TRBD1 (6 bases). This CDR3 spans 12 amino acids. V was pared by 5 bases and J by 2 bases, with 8 bases between. Germline CDR1 and CDR2: SQVTM and ANQGSEA. CDR3 sequence: CSVRTVTDTQYF. CDR3 nucleotides: TGCAGCGTTCGGACAGTCACAGATACGCAGTATTTT.

This clonotype was detected once. The chain is built from TRBV5-5 and TRBJ2-1; D possibly corresponds to TRBD2 (6 bases). V was cut by 4 bases and J by 10 bases, with 21 bases left in between. Germline V gives CDR1 SGHKS, CDR2 YYEKEE (reference sequence). The length of the CDR3 is 15 residues. CDR3 in amino acids: CASSQDLLASGEQFF. The CDR3 region has the DNA TGTGCCAGCAGCCAAGACCTCCTAGCGTCCGGGGAGCAGTTCTTC.

Regarding this clonotype: The conserved phenylalanine or tryptophan normally closing the CDR3 is absent here, so this likely arose from a read error. CDR3 loop: CAISSTTQGGTEAFS. In nucleotides, the CDR3 is TGTGCCATCAGTTCAACGACACAGGGTGGCACTGAAGCTTTCTCT. V gene TRBV10-3 combines with J gene TRBJ1-1, with TRBD1 as a possible D gene (6 bases). This CDR3 contains 15 residues. CDR1 is ENHRY, CDR2 SYGVKD, per germline. V was trimmed by 5 bases and J by 4 bases, leaving 17 bases between them.

The genes are TRBV15 and TRBJ2-1; the D is unclear. Germline values: CDR1 LNHNV, CDR2 YYDKDF (reference sequence). The CDR3 totals 14 residues. V lost 0 bases and J lost 5, with 8 bases in between. The CDR3 spells CATSREAGNNEQFF. The CDR3, as DNA: TGTGCCACCAGCAGAGAGGCAGGAAACAATGAGCAGTTCTTC.

The chain carries TRBV29-1 and TRBJ2-1; D could derive from TRBD1 or TRBD2 (6 bases each). Trimming shortened V by 4 bases and J by 8 bases, and 15 bases separated the two germline ends. The germline gives CDR1 SQVTM, CDR2 ANQGSEA. The CDR3 runs 13 residues. CDR3 in amino acids: CSVVRGAGDEQFF. The CDR3, as DNA: TGCAGCGTTGTTAGGGGGGCCGGGGATGAGCAGTTCTTC.

The V call is TRBV29-1, the J call TRBJ2-3, with D perhaps matching TRBD2 (5 bases). The CDR3 is made up of 12 amino acids. Germline V gene sequence: CDR1 SQVTM, CDR2 ANQGSEA. V lost 5 bases to trimming and J lost 1 base, with 7 bases between them. The CDR3 DNA sequence: TGCAGCGTTTCGGAGGGCACAGATACGCAGTATTTT. Its protein product is CSVSEGTDTQYF.

In its sample, this clonotype was seen many times. The DNA for the CDR3 is TGTGCCAGCAGCGAGGGGGGGAGGAGGGATAGCAATCAGCCCCAGCATTTT. It translates to CASSEGGRRDSNQPQHF. This sequence joins TRBV12-3 or TRBV12-4 and TRBJ1-5; D is perhaps TRBD1 (6 bases). V was shortened by 6 bases and J by 0 bases, with 18 bases between the two germline ends. The CDR3 sequence is 17 residues long.

The CDR3 protein is CASTTNRVRGAGANVLTF. The CDR3 nucleotides read TGTGCCAGCACCACGAATCGGGTCCGGGGCGCTGGGGCCAACGTCCTGACTTTC. The gene calls are TRBV11-2 and TRBJ2-6; D possibly matches TRBD1 or TRBD2 (5 bases each). This CDR3 contains 18 residues. The germline V gene has CDR1 SGHAT and CDR2 FQNNGV. The V and J ends lost 7 bases and 2 bases respectively, with 21 bases between them.

This clonotype was counted between two and nine times. The CDR3 DNA sequence: TGTGCCACCTGGAAAAGGACAGAGAACACTGAAGCTTTCTTT. Its protein product is CATWKRTENTEAFF. The rearrangement joins TRBV19 to TRBJ1-1, with D perhaps matching TRBD1 (6 bases). Germline CDR1 LNHDA, CDR2 SQIVND (reference sequence). V was shortened by 10 bases and J by 1 base, with 16 bases between the two germline ends. The CDR3 is 14 amino acids.

The chain carries TRBV7-6 and TRBJ2-7; a weak D match, TRBD1 (6 bases). Per the germline V gene, CDR1 is SGHVS and CDR2 is FNYEAQ. Trimming removed 5 bases at V and 6 bases at J, with 14 bases between. This CDR3 contains 13 residues. The CDR3 DNA reads as TGTGCCAGCAGCGCCTACAGGGCCGGCGAGCAGTACTTC. It codes for CASSAYRAGEQYF.

In DNA form, the CDR3 reads TGCAGTGCTAGGGGGTTCTACGAGCAGTACTTC. It specifies CSARGFYEQYF. The V and J genes are TRBV20-1 and TRBJ2-7; D is undetermined. The germline V gene encodes CDR1 DFQATT and CDR2 SNEGSKA (reference sequence). This CDR3 region has 11 residues. The V gene lost 3 bases and the J gene lost 3 bases, with 6 bases spanning the gap.

This clonotype was seen more than once but under ten times. The CDR3 sequence is CASSELEISSGANVLTF. The CDR3 coding sequence is TGTGCCAGCAGTGAATTAGAGATTAGCTCTGGGGCCAACGTCCTGACTTTC. This chain joins TRBV25-1 and TRBJ2-6; D remains ambiguous. Looked up from germline, CDR1 is MGHDK and CDR2 is SYGVNS. The CDR3 loop spans 17 amino acids. Trimming cost V 1 base and J 0 bases, with 10 bases left between them.